Presented here are 12 T cell receptor beta chains from one specimen sequenced in a study of CD8 T cells in Susac syndrome. cDNA came from about 0.51 to 1 ug RNA primed by random hexamers. TCRdb processed the immunoSEQ multiplex PCR reads anew with MiXCR; each CDR3 protein has one entry. The sample consists of 300,000 or so distinct CDR3 sequences, just over 90% of them appearing once. Input material: CD4+ T cells from PBMCs. The receptors shown here come from a human donor with multiple sclerosis.

The chain has TRBV2 and TRBJ1-5; D unclear. This CDR3 has 13 amino acids. Trimming cost V 4 bases and J 9 bases, with 13 bases left between them. Per the germline V gene, CDR1 is SNHLY and CDR2 is FYNNEI. The CDR3 bases are TGTGCCAGCAGTGTTGGCCCCGAGGGGCCCCAGCATTTT. This gives the protein CASSVGPEGPQHF.

CDR3 in DNA: TGTGCCAGCAGCTTAATGTCCGGGCACGAGCAGTACTTC. It translates to CASSLMSGHEQYF. The genes are TRBV7-9 and TRBJ2-7, with unresolved D. V was cut by 2 bases and J by 5 bases, with 10 bases left in between. CDR1 and CDR2 (germline): SEHNR, FQNEAQ (reference sequence). The CDR3 contains 13 residues.

This clonotype has a single count. The chain combines TRBV30 with TRBJ2-3; D call uncertain. The CDR3 consists of 13 residues. Germline loops: CDR1 GTSNPN, CDR2 SVGIG (reference sequence). Trimming cost V 4 bases and J 4 bases, with 12 bases left between them. This CDR3 is CAWNRFSADTQYF. DNA for the CDR3: TGTGCCTGGAACCGGTTCTCCGCAGATACGCAGTATTTT. Using reference TRBV30 and TRBJ2-3 for the parts outside the CDR3, the full variable domain is SQTIHQWPATLVQPVGSPLSLECTVEGTSNPNLYWYRQAAGRGLQLLFYSVGIGQISSEVPQNLSASRPQDRQFILSSKKLLLSDSGFYLCAWNRFSADTQYFGPGTRLTVL.

This chain links TRBV28 with TRBJ1-1; 7 bases line up with TRBD1. The length of the CDR3 is 16 residues. Germline assignment: CDR1 MDHEN and CDR2 SYDVKM. V lost 0 bases and J lost 0; bases outside the gene matches: 4. CDR3 coding DNA: TGTGCCAGCAGTTTATGGACGACAGGGATGAACACTGAAGCTTTCTTT. It is translated as CASSLWTTGMNTEAFF.

V and J are TRBV12-3 or TRBV12-4 and TRBJ2-1; 9 bases agree with TRBD1. The ends lost 0 bases at V and 2 bases at J; junction bases unmatched: 8. The CDR3 consists of 18 residues. The CDR3 sequence: CASSLAILRDRAYNEQFF. The CDR3, as DNA: TGTGCCAGCAGTTTAGCAATACTCCGGGACAGGGCCTACAATGAGCAGTTCTTC.

The chain is built from TRBV4-1 and TRBJ1-1; 12 nucleotides line up with TRBD1. Germline V gives CDR1 MGHRA, CDR2 YSYEKL. The CDR3 contains 18 residues. Germline trimming cut 0 bases from V and 0 bases from J; bases unmatched to any gene: 5. Here the CDR3 DNA reads TGCGCCAGCAGCCAAGATAGGGGGGACAGGGGGCTGAACACTGAAGCTTTCTTT. Its translation is CASSQDRGDRGLNTEAFF.

The chain joins TRBV2 to TRBJ1-5; weak D call: TRBD1 (6 bases). This CDR3 has 18 amino acids. The V gene's germline CDR1 is SNHLY and CDR2 FYNNEI. V was cut by 1 base and J by 7 bases, with 23 bases left in between. DNA of the CDR3: TGTGCCAGCAGTGAAGGAACCAACAGACAGGTCTCGGAACAGCCCCAGCATTTT. It yields the protein CASSEGTNRQVSEQPQHF. The whole variable domain, remainder taken from reference TRBV2 and TRBJ1-5, is EPEVTQTPSHQVTQMGQEVILRCVPISNHLYFYWYRQILGQKVEFLVSFYNNEISEKSEIFDDQFSVERPDGSNFTLKIRSTKLEDSAMYFCASSEGTNRQVSEQPQHFGDGTRLSIL.

This clonotype was observed a handful of times. The CDR3 sequence: CSATKHNNEQFF. In DNA, the CDR3 is TGCAGCGCGACAAAGCATAACAATGAGCAGTTCTTC. The chain joins TRBV29-1 to TRBJ2-1; D is unresolved. Germline V CDR1 and CDR2: SQVTM, ANQGSEA. V was clipped by 7 bases and J by 5 bases, with 12 bases between them. The CDR3 runs to 12 residues.

The V and J genes are TRBV20-1 and TRBJ1-4; the D is unclear. CDR3 size: 13 residues. From germline, CDR1 is DFQATT and CDR2 SNEGSKA (reference sequence). V dropped 1 base and J dropped 8 bases, with 11 bases sitting between them. The CDR3 bases are TGCAGTGCTAGAGGCCACGAGGGCGAAAAACTGTTTTTT. Translation: CSARGHEGEKLFF.

The chain couples TRBV6-1 to TRBJ2-4; D is tentatively TRBD1 or TRBD2 (6 bases each). The length of the CDR3 is 18 residues. With 6 bases removed from V and 6 bases from J, the gap between germline ends came to 27 bases. Germline V CDR1 and CDR2: MNHNS, SASEGT. CDR3 sequence reads: CASRQGGSGRAPGNIQYF. The CDR3 bases are TGTGCCAGCAGACAGGGAGGCAGCGGACGGGCGCCAGGAAACATTCAGTACTTC.

V is TRBV2 and J is TRBJ2-3, with 10 positions matching TRBD2. Germline assignment: CDR1 SNHLY and CDR2 FYNNEI. The CDR3 is 16 residues long. The ends lost 3 bases at V and 3 bases at J; junction bases unmatched: 6. The DNA for the CDR3 is TGTGCCAGCAGTGAGGAGGGGGGACTAGCGACAGATACGCAGTATTTT. Its protein product is CASSEEGGLATDTQYF.

This chain connects TRBV7-9 to TRBJ1-1, with 7 bases aligning to TRBD1. Losses at the gene ends were 1 base for V and 11 bases for J; bases not matched to a gene: 7. The CDR3 spans 13 residues. CDR1 is SEHNR, CDR2 FQNEAQ, per germline (reference sequence). The chain's CDR3 is CASSLGVDREAFF. CDR3 bases: TGTGCCAGCAGCTTAGGGGTTGACAGGGAGGCTTTCTTT.